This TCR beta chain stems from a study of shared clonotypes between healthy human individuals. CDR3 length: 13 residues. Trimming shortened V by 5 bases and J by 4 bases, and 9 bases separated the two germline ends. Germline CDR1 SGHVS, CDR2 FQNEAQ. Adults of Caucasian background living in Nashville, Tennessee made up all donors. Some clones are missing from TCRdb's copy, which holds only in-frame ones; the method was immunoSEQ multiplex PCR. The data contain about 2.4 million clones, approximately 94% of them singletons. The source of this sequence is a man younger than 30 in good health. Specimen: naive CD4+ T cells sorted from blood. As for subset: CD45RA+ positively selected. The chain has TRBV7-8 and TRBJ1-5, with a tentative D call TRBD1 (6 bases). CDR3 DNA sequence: TGTGCCAGCAGCCGCGGACAGAATCAGCCCCAGCATTTT. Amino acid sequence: CASSRGQNQPQHF.